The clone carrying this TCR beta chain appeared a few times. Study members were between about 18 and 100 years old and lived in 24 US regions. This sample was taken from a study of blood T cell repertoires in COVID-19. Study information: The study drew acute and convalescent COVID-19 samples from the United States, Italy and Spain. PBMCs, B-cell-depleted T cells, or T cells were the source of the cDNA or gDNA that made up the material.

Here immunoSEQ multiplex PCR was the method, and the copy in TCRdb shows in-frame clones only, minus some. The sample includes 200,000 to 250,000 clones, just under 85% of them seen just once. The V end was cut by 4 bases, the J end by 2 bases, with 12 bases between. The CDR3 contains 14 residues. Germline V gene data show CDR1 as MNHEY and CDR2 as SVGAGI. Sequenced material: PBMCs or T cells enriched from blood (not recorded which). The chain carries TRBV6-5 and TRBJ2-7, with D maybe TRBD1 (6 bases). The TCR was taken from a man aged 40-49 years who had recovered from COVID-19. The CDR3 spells CASSFDRFAYEQYF. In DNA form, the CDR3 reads TGTGCCAGCAGTTTCGACAGGTTCGCCTACGAGCAGTACTTC.